This record looks at one T cell receptor (beta chain) sequence and its context. Its cognate antigen is unknown. Germline V gene sequence: CDR1 SQVTM, CDR2 ANQGSEA. V shed 6 bases and J 0 bases; nucleotides not matched to a gene: 6. This CDR3 is 14 amino acids long. This specimen belongs to a study of cytomegalovirus exposure and HLA in healthy donors. Overall study results and limits: HLA allele associations emerged for about 16,000 TCR beta sequences in a later analysis, at 0.05 false discovery rate.

Donors had nominal health at sampling but likely had unrecorded immune exposures. The PCR was carried out with 60 Vbeta primers and 13 Jbeta primers. As originally analysed: The count from a later analysis was about 80 million unique TCR beta chains, some 11 million of them shared. Assay used: immunoSEQ multiplex PCR; TCRdb lists only in-frame clones, some missing. That table furnishes V, J and clone size, whereas the DNA furnished D and trimming. This sample has about 85,000 clones, with under 90% found just once. This rearrangement joins TRBV29-1 to TRBJ1-1, with 8 bases identical to TRBD1. The sequenced sample was PBMCs. This clonotype originated in a man aged 45-60 years in good health and CMV-seropositive. CDR3 in DNA: TGCAGCGTCGTAGGGGACAGGATGAACACTGAAGCTTTCTTT. Translation gives CSVVGDRMNTEAFF.